The sample holds many counts of the clone carrying this TCR beta chain. Primers targeting TRAV and TRBV primed first-strand cDNA, covering alpha and beta chains. TCR amplification used about 20 PCR cycles, a constant-region primer and a V-primer adapter. TCRdb reanalysed the reads using MiXCR and keeps one entry per CDR3 protein. The sample lists tens of thousands of distinct CDR3 sequences, roughly 30% seen once, with 11% in the top ten. Trimming stripped 5 bases from V and 3 bases from J, with 8 bases between. The CDR3 loop spans 12 amino acids. Time point described: before trial treatment. These data belong to a study of low-dose radiotherapy and immunotherapy resistance in tumors. Study-level background: Both drugs were delivered intravenously to patients (nivolumab 240 mg every two weeks and ipilimumab 1 mg/kg every six weeks). The study gave patients oral aspirin 300 mg daily for four cycles from cycle 1 day 1.

The chain couples TRBV12-3 or TRBV12-4 to TRBJ2-7; D is unresolved. Sequencing was performed on PBMCs, taken before treatment. The TCR comes from a female donor with ovarian cancer. For the CDR3, the DNA is TGTGCCAGCAGTCGACATGTCTACGAGCAGTACTTC. This codes for CASSRHVYEQYF.